The rows below give T cell receptor beta chains drawn from one sample of a study of blood T cell repertoires in COVID-19. TCRdb's copy holds only in-frame clones and misses some; the assay was immunoSEQ multiplex PCR. The sample shows about 280,000 clones, roughly 87% of them seen only once. Input material: peripheral blood. Receptor source: a woman aged 45 to 65 who had recovered from COVID-19. Each CDR3 is given with its conserved first and last residue. D genes are given only for firm matches. A clone size is listed for some rows: how often the clone was seen (once, few, many), or a class if it is expanded.

j_call cdr3_length d_call clone_size v_call cdr3_nt cdr3_aa
TRBJ1-1 14 . . TRBV20-1 TGCAGTGCTAGTAAATACGGGGGGAACACTGAAGCTTTCTTT CSASKYGGNTEAFF
TRBJ2-5 14 . once TRBV29-1 TGCAGCGTTGTTGAGCAAATGTCTGAAGAGACCCAGTACTTC CSVVEQMSEETQYF
TRBJ1-1 13 . . TRBV2 TGTGCCAGCAGTGAAATTTCGGGCACTGAAGCTTTCTTT CASSEISGTEAFF
TRBJ1-4 18 TRBD1 medium-sized TRBV7-8 TGTGCCAGCAGCTTAGATATCAGGGGGTTCTCAACTAATGAAAAACTGTTTTTT CASSLDIRGFSTNEKLFF
TRBJ1-2 13 . . TRBV7-2 TGTGCCAGCAGCTCTGGACAGAACTATGGCTACACCTTC CASSSGQNYGYTF
TRBJ2-3 15 TRBD1 once TRBV19 TGTGCCAGTAGACCCGGGACAGGGTATTCCGATACGCAGTATTTT CASRPGTGYSDTQYF
TRBJ2-2 17 TRBD2 . TRBV19 TGTGCCAGTAGTCTTCGTACCTTAGCGGGAGTCACCGGGGAGCTGTTTTTT CASSLRTLAGVTGELFF
TRBJ2-3 16 . . TRBV3-1/TRBV3-2 TGTGCCAGCAGCCAAGTGCTGGGGGCGGCGTACGATACGCAGTATTTT CASSQVLGAAYDTQYF
TRBJ1-1 18 . . TRBV7-3 TGTGCCAGCAGCTTAAGAGGTGGGGCGACAGGTGCCCTAACACAGGCTTTCTTT CASSLRGGATGALTQAFF
TRBJ1-1 16 . once TRBV5-4 TGTGCCAGCAGCTTGGGGCGGATCTTCATGAACACTGAAGCTTTCTTT CASSLGRIFMNTEAFF
TRBJ1-1 16 . once TRBV9 TGTGCCAGCAGCGTAGACCCCGGGGGGGGAGGCACTGAAGCTTTCTTT CASSVDPGGGGTEAFF
TRBJ2-7 14 . . TRBV4-1 TGCGCCAGCAGCCAAGAGGGACTCCCCTACGAGCAGTACTTC CASSQEGLPYEQYF
TRBJ2-3 17 . few TRBV6-2/TRBV6-3 TGTGCCAGCAGTTATCAGGGGCCCAGGGCACAGTCAGATACGCAGTATTTT CASSYQGPRAQSDTQYF
TRBJ2-7 13 . . TRBV9 TGTGCCAGCAGCGTGCGGGACGGGTACGAGCAGTACTTC CASSVRDGYEQYF
TRBJ1-1 14 . . TRBV5-4 TGTGCCAGCAGCGTCCTGGGGGGGCGGACTGAAGCTTTCTTT CASSVLGGRTEAFF
TRBJ1-6 15 TRBD1 . TRBV5-1 TGCGCCAGCAGCTCGGTGACAGGGGGGAATTCACCCCTCCACTTT CASSSVTGGNSPLHF
TRBJ1-2 12 . . TRBV9 TGTGCCAGCAGCGTAGGAGGGGGTGGCTACACCTTC CASSVGGGGYTF
TRBJ2-5 15 TRBD1 . TRBV5-1 TGCGCCAGCAGCGGCGGACAGGGGCAACAAGAGACCCAGTACTTC CASSGGQGQQETQYF
TRBJ2-3 14 . . TRBV7-3 TGTGCCAGCAGCTTAGGCGGGGTTCAAGATACGCAGTATTTT CASSLGGVQDTQYF
TRBJ1-4 16 . . TRBV12-5 TGTGCTAGTGGTTCTCCGCGAGGGGGTTGGGATGAAAAACTGTTTTTT CASGSPRGGWDEKLFF
TRBJ1-5 16 . . TRBV18 TGTGCCAGCTCACCTGATAGTATGGGAGTCAATCAGCCCCAGCATTTT CASSPDSMGVNQPQHF
TRBJ2-2 13 . . TRBV19 TGTGCCAGTAGTATAAGAGAGGGCGGGGAGCTGTTTTTT CASSIREGGELFF
TRBJ2-2 15 . . TRBV10-3 TGTGCCATCAGTGAGCGGGGGACGAACACCGGGGAGCTGTTTTTT CAISERGTNTGELFF
TRBJ1-5 14 TRBD1 . TRBV2 TGTGCCAGCACCGGACAGGGGGCGGCTCAGCCCCAGCATTTT CASTGQGAAQPQHF
TRBJ2-2 15 TRBD1 . TRBV4-1 TGCGCCAGCAGCCAAAGGACAGGGGTCCCCGGGGAGCTGTTTTTT CASSQRTGVPGELFF
TRBJ2-1 14 TRBD2 once TRBV10-3 TGTGCCATCAGATCGGGACTAGAAGACAATGAGCAGTTCTTC CAIRSGLEDNEQFF
TRBJ2-5 15 TRBD1 . TRBV11-3 TGTGCCAGCAGCTCTATCCGGGACAGGGAGGGACACCTGTACTTC CASSSIRDREGHLYF
TRBJ2-5 15 TRBD2 . TRBV5-1 TGCGCCAGCAGCTATAGCGGGGGGTTACAAGAGACCCAGTACTTC CASSYSGGLQETQYF
TRBJ2-7 13 TRBD2 . TRBV25-1 TGTGCCAGTAGACTAGCGGGGGCCTACGAGCAGTACTTC CASRLAGAYEQYF
TRBJ2-1 13 . . TRBV5-8 TGTGCCAGCAAAAGGGAGGCCTACAATGAGCAGTTCTTC CASKREAYNEQFF
TRBJ2-1 15 TRBD2 . TRBV7-8 TGTGCCAGCAGCAATCGGGAGGGCCCCTACAATGAGCAGTTCTTC CASSNREGPYNEQFF
TRBJ1-2 12 . . TRBV27 TGTGCCAGCAGTTTAGCCGGGTATGGCTACACCTTC CASSLAGYGYTF
TRBJ2-1 15 TRBD2 many TRBV5-1 TGCGCCAGCAGCTTGGACAGCGGGGGGTACCAGGAGCAGTTCTTC CASSLDSGGYQEQFF
TRBJ2-7 13 . . TRBV2 TGTGCCAGCAGTGAAGTACGAGGCGGCGAGCAGTACTTC CASSEVRGGEQYF
TRBJ2-2 16 . . TRBV3-1/TRBV3-2 TGTGCCAGCAGCCCTGAGACAGTTACGAACACCGGGGAGCTGTTTTTT CASSPETVTNTGELFF
TRBJ2-7 15 TRBD1 . TRBV19 TGTGCCAGTAGTGTACAGGGGGCAGGGTCCTACGAGCAGTACTTC CASSVQGAGSYEQYF
TRBJ1-1 17 . . TRBV29-1 TGCAGCGTCTCACGGGGTATCGTGGGGGGACGAAACACTGAAGCTTTCTTT CSVSRGIVGGRNTEAFF
TRBJ1-2 15 . . TRBV5-5 TGTGCCAGCAGCGATGTACGGCTTAAAGACATTGGTTACACCTTC CASSDVRLKDIGYTF
TRBJ1-3 14 . . TRBV5-1 TGCGCCAGCAGCTTGGGTCAGGCCGAGGGCACCATATATTTT CASSLGQAEGTIYF
TRBJ2-5 15 . . TRBV7-2 TGTGCCAGCAGCTTAATTCCAGGGCCCCAAGAGACCCAGTACTTC CASSLIPGPQETQYF
TRBJ2-7 15 TRBD1 once TRBV7-3 TGTGCCAGCAGCTTAACCGGGACAGGTTCATACGAGCAGTACTTC CASSLTGTGSYEQYF
TRBJ2-7 15 TRBD2 . TRBV7-2 TGTGCCAGCAGCTTAGGCCGGACTAGCTCCTACGAGCAGTACTTC CASSLGRTSSYEQYF
TRBJ1-3 15 TRBD1 . TRBV2 TGTGCCAGCAGCGTGGGACAGCCGGCTGGAAACACCATATATTTT CASSVGQPAGNTIYF
TRBJ2-3 16 . . TRBV4-2 TGTGCCAGCAGCTCCCGGACGGGGACTAGCACAGATACGCAGTATTTT CASSSRTGTSTDTQYF
TRBJ1-2 16 . once TRBV18 TGTGCCAGCTCAGAGACTAGACTCGGGACGAACTATGGCTACACCTTC CASSETRLGTNYGYTF
TRBJ2-7 17 . . TRBV28 TGTGCCAGCAGTTTACCTTTGGCGACTACATCCGGATACGAGCAGTACTTC CASSLPLATTSGYEQYF
TRBJ2-1 15 TRBD1 . TRBV18 TGTGCCAGCTCACCCGGGACAGGGGCGTACAATGAGCAGTTCTTC CASSPGTGAYNEQFF